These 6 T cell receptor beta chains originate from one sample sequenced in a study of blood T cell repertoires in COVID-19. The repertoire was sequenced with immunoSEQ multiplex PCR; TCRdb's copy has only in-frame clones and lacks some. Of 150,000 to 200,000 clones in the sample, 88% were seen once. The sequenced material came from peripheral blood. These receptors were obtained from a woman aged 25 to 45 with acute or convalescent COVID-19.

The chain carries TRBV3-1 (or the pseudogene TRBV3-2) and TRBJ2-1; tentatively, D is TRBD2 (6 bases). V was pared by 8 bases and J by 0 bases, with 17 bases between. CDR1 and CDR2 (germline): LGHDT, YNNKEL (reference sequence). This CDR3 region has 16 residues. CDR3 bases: TGTGCCAGCTCGGGACTCCGACGGTCCTCCTACAATGAGCAGTTCTTC. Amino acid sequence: CASSGLRRSSYNEQFF.

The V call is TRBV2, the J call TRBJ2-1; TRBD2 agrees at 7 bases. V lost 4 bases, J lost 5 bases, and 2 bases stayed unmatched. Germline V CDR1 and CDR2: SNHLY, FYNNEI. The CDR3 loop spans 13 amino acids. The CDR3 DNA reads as TGTGCCAGCAGTGGGGACTACAACAATGAGCAGTTCTTC. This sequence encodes CASSGDYNNEQFF.

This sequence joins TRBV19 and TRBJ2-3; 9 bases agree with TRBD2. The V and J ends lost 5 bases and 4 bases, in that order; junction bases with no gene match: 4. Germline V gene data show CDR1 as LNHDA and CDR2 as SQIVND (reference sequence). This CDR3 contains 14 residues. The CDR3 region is CASSFGGGADTQYF. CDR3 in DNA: TGTGCCAGTAGTTTCGGCGGGGGGGCAGATACGCAGTATTTT.

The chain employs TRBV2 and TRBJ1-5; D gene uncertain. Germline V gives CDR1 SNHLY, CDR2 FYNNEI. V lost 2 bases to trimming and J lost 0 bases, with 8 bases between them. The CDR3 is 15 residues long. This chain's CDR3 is CASSETQSSNQPQHF. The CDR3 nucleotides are TGTGCCAGCAGTGAAACGCAGTCTAGCAATCAGCCCCAGCATTTT.

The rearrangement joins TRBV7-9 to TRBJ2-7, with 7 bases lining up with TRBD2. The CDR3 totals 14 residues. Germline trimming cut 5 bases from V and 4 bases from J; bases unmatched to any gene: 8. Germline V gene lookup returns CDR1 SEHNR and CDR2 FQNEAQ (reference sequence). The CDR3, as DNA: TGTGCCAGCAGCCCGAGCGGGGTCCTGTACGAGCAGTACTTC. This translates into CASSPSGVLYEQYF.

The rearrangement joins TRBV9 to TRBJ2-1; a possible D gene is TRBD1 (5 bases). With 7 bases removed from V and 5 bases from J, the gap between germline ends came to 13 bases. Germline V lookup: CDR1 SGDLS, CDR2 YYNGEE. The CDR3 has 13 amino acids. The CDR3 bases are TGTGCCAGCTCGGTCCAAGGGGACAATGAGCAGTTCTTC. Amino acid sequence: CASSVQGDNEQFF.